This TCR beta chain was identified during a study of blood T cells in healthy people across ages. Primed by a sample-barcoded 5' primer and a J-beta primer mix, a second PCR proceeded for about 6 to 11 cycles. One entry per CDR3 protein, called by TCRdb with MiXCR from the 5' RACE reads. Of over 500,000 distinct CDR3 sequences listed, around 27% were seen once; the top ten hold over 3.5%. Collection of about 9.4 milliliters of peripheral blood was performed for each donor. The germline V and J ends were trimmed by 2 bases and 8 bases, with 18 bases remaining between them. This CDR3 region has 15 residues. This sample was also put to use in a study of T cells of mothers and their children.

The sequence was collected from a boy between 2 and 10 years old in good health. The chain carries TRBV12-3 or TRBV12-4 and TRBJ1-2, with D tentatively TRBD1 (6 bases). Input material: blood. The CDR3 coding sequence is TGTGCCAGCAGTTTACGGTGGGGGGGGCGCCAAGGCTACACCTTC. Translating it yields CASSLRWGGRQGYTF.